The clone carrying this T cell receptor beta chain was detected ten times or more. The antigen remains unidentified. This record comes from a study of T cells after yellow fever vaccination. From germline, CDR1 is MDHEN and CDR2 SYDVKM. The junction had 13 bases not matched to a gene; V was cut back by 7 bases and J by 7 bases. There are 15 residues in the CDR3. TCRdb redid the calling of the 5' RACE reads with MiXCR, one entry per CDR3 protein. Of around 500,000 distinct CDR3 sequences listed, 21% are singletons. Findings and limits, study-wide: The booster saw the reappearance of most primary-vaccination clones (approximately 97% CD4, roughly 87% CD8). Researchers cautioned that FACS-sorted repertoires could harbor abundant clonotypes contaminating from the bulk population.

The sequenced sample was PBMCs, obtained approximately 22 days after the first yellow fever vaccination. The TCR comes from a young man who received the YFV17D yellow fever vaccine. V usage is TRBV28 and J usage is TRBJ2-5; 9 bases map to TRBD2. The DNA of the CDR3 is TGTGCCAGCATGGCGGGGGGGAGGCTTATTGCGACCCAGTACTTC. Its protein is CASMAGGRLIATQYF. The full variable domain, completed using reference TRBV28 and TRBJ2-5, is DVKVTQSSRYLVKRTGEKVFLECVQDMDHENMFWYRQDPGLGLRLIYFSYDVKMKEKGDIPEGYSVSREKKERFSLILESASTNQTSMYLCASMAGGRLIATQYFGPGTRLLVL.